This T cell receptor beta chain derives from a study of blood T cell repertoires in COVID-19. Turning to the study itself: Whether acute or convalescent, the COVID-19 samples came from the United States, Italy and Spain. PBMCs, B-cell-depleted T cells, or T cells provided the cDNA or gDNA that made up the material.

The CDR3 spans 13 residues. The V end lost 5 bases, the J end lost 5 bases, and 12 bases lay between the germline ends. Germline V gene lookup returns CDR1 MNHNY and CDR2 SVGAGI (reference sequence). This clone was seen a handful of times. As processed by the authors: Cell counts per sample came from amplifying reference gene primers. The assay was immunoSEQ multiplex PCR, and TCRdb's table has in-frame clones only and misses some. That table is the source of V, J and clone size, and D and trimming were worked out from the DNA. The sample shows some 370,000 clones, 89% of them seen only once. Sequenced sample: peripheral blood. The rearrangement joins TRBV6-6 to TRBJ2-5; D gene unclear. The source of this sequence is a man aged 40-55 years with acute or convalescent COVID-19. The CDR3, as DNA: TGTGCCAGCAGTGTCCGGGTCCTGGAGACCCAGTACTTC. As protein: CASSVRVLETQYF.